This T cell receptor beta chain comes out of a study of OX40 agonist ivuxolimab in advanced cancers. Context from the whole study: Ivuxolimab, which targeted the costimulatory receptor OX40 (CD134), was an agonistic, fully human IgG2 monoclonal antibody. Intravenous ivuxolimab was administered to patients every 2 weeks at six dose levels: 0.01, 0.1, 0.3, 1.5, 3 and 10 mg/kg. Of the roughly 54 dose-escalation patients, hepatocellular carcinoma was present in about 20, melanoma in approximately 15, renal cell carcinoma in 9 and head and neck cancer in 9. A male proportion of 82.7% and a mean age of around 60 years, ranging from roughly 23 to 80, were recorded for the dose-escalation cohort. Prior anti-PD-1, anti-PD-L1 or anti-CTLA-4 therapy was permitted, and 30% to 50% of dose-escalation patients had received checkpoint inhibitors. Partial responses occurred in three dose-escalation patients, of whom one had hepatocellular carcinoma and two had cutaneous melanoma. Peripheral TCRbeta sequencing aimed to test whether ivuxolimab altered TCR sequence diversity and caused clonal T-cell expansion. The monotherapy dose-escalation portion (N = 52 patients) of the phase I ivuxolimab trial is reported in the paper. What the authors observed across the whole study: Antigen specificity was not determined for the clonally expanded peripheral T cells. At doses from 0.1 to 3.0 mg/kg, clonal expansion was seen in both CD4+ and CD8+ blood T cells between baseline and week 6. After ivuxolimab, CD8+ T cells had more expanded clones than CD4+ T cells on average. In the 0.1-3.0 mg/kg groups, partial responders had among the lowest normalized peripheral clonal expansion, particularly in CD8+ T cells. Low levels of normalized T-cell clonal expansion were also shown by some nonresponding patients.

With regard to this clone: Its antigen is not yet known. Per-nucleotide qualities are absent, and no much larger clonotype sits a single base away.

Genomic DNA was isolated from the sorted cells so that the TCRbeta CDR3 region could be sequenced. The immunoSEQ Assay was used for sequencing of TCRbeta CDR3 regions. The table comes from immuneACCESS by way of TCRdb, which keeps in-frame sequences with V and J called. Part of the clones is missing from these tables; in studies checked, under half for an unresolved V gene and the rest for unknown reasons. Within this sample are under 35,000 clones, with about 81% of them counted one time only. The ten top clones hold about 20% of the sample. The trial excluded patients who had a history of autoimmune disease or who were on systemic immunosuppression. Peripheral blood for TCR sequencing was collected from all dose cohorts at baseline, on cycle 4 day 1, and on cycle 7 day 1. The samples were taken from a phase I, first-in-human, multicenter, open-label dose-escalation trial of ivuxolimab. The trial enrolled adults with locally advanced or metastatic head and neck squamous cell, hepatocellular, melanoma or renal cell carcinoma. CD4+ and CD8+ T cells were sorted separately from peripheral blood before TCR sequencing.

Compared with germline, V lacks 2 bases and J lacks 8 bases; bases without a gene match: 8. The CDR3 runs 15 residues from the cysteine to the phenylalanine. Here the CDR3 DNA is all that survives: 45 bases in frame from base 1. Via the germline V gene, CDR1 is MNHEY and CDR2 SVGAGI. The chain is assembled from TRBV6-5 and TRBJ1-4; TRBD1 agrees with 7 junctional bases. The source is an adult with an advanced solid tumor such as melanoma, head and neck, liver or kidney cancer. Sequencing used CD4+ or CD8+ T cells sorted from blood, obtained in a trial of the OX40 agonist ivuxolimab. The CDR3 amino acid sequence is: CASSYPRGVSEKLFF. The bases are TGTGCCAGCAGTTACCCCAGGGGGGTTTCGGAAAAACTGTTTTTT.